The text below deals with one T cell receptor (beta chain). The data are from a study of control samples from healthy donors and cancer patients. Data came from immunoSEQ multiplex PCR; TCRdb stores just in-frame clones and leaves some out. The sample yields almost 95,000 clones, about nine tenths seen once. This CDR3 contains 18 residues. CDR1 and CDR2 from the germline V gene are LGHDT and YNNKEL (reference sequence). Losses at the gene ends were 1 base for V and 0 bases for J; bases not matched to a gene: 9. This TCR was sampled from a young woman in good health. The sequenced material came from blood. The V call is TRBV3-1 (or the pseudogene TRBV3-2), the J call TRBJ2-4; 7 nucleotides agree with TRBD1. CDR3 sequence (DNA): TGTGCCAGCAGCCAAGTCCTGACAGGGCTGATAGCCAAAAACATTCAGTACTTC. It is translated as CASSQVLTGLIAKNIQYF.